This is a list of T cell receptor beta chains from one sample in a study of monozygotic twins with inflammatory bowel disease. Each CDR3 protein gets one entry in TCRdb, which reprocessed the 5' RACE reads and gives no DNA. Its clone listing holds 300,000 to 350,000 distinct CDR3 sequences. The sample taken for sequencing was blood. These receptors were taken from a human donor with ulcerative colitis or Crohn's disease, or a healthy co-twin of an affected twin (not recorded which). Both conserved end residues are part of each CDR3. The order of the fields is J gene, V gene, CDR3 protein.

>TRBJ1-2|TRBV6-4
CASSERAGDGYTF
>TRBJ1-2|TRBV4-1
CASSHQGFNGYTF
>TRBJ2-1|TRBV5-1
CASRGTVRDEQFF
>TRBJ1-1|TRBV12-3/TRBV12-4
CASSSLWGTEAFF
>TRBJ2-3|TRBV28
CASLPLFGGGLVDTQYF
>TRBJ2-2|TRBV5-1
CASSFLATSGTGELFF
>TRBJ2-5|TRBV2
CASRLDRQETQYF
>TRBJ2-6|TRBV3-1
CASSSSGSSGANVLTF
>TRBJ2-3|TRBV10-3
CATCLRADTQYF
>TRBJ1-2|TRBV18
CASSPIGTEVPNGYTF
>TRBJ2-7|TRBV2
CASSEGSVVLYEQYF
>TRBJ2-5|TRBV12-3/TRBV12-4
CASSDSTKETQYF
>TRBJ2-4|TRBV5-4
CASSLAAGDAAKNIQYF
>TRBJ1-1|TRBV20-1
CSAQGGRGGWDTEAFF
>TRBJ2-1|TRBV29-1
CSVEGLAGVISSYNEQFF
>TRBJ2-5|TRBV12-3/TRBV12-4
CASVEGAGETQYF
>TRBJ1-5|TRBV4-1
CASSQDPVGGNNQPQHF
>TRBJ1-2|TRBV20-1
CSASPLGGYTF
>TRBJ1-2|TRBV7-9
CASSPPANYGYTF
>TRBJ1-1|TRBV7-2
CASTQTGLGTEAFF
>TRBJ2-5|TRBV7-2
CASSSYWGKQETQYF
>TRBJ2-7|TRBV11-2
CASSLTGGYTSEQYF
>TRBJ1-1|TRBV5-5
CASSLVGHMNTEAFF
>TRBJ2-1|TRBV11-1
CASSSGLARYNEQFF
>TRBJ2-1|TRBV7-9
CASSLGSSGSNEQFF
>TRBJ2-3|TRBV4-1
CASSQDYDPVLTDTQYF
>TRBJ1-5|TRBV5-1
CASSLEGGTGDQPQHF
>TRBJ2-7|TRBV15
CATSRDLSGSGEQYF
>TRBJ1-2|TRBV6-5
CASSYSELARGYTF
>TRBJ1-1|TRBV5-5
CASSLWGEAFF
>TRBJ1-5|TRBV12-3/TRBV12-4
CASRRTGGDQPQHF
>TRBJ2-1|TRBV7-8
CASSLVATGRPSYNEQFF
>TRBJ1-6|TRBV7-2
CASSPMTGNNSPLHF
>TRBJ2-7|TRBV7-2
CASSLFHSGGREQYF
>TRBJ1-4|TRBV12-3/TRBV12-4
CASNRRDHEKLFF
>TRBJ2-2|TRBV9
CASSRDRGFAGELFF
>TRBJ1-2|TRBV6-5
CASSYEPGGYDGYTF
>TRBJ2-3|TRBV3-1
CASSLQRQLSTDTQYF
>TRBJ1-1|TRBV20-1
CSAPPLRGAFF